This TCR beta chain was sequenced in a study of post-analysis software for immune sequencing data. Overall study context: Disease trajectories encompassed relapsing-remitting, secondary progressive and progressive-relapsing multiple sclerosis.

Overall study findings and caveats: Normalized Chao1 diversity in multiple sclerosis patients fell significantly below that of controls. Relative to controls, patients had about 5 TRBV segments at higher frequency, with TRBV5-6, TRBV5-1 and TRBV20-1 among these. The authors found that F measure strongly co-clustered same-batch samples.

TCR beta cDNA libraries had unique molecular identifiers. T cells numbering 1 to 10 million gave rise to roughly 0.5 million cDNA molecules. In TCRdb, the PCR reads were re-called with MiXCR into one record per CDR3 protein. The data contain hundreds of thousands of distinct CDR3 sequences, approximately 59% of them singletons. In its sample, this clonotype was seen a few times. Its antigen remains unknown. V lost 3 bases to trimming and J lost 8 bases, with 19 bases between them. Germline CDR1 reads DFQATT; CDR2 reads SNEGSKA (reference sequence). This CDR3 spans 15 amino acids. The receptor comes from a girl aged 2-10 years with multiple sclerosis. The V and J genes are TRBV20-1 and TRBJ1-4; the D gene is possibly TRBD1 (5 bases). Input material: blood. CDR3 nucleotide sequence: TGCAGTGCTAGGGGGGATCGGGCGGCAGACGAAAAACTGTTTTTT. Protein: CSARGDRAADEKLFF.